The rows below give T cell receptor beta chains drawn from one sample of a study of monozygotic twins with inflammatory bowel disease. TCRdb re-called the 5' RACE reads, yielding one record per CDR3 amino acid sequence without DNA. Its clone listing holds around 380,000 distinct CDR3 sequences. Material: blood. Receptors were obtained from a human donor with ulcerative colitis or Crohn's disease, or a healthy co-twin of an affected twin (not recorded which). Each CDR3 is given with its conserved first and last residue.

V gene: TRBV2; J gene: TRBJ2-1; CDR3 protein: CASRGLAGALRAQFF
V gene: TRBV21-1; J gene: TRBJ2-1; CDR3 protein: CASSPSRSGVYNEQFF
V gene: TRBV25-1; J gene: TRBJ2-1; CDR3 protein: CASSKLATSDEQFF
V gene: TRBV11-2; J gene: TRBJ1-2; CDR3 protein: CASSLDRGPVGYGYTF
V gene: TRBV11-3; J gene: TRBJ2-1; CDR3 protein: CASSFFPEGEQFF
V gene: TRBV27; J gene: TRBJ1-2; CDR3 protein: CASKLSPDSFYGYTF
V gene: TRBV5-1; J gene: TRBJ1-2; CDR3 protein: CASSLFKGAAPGYTF
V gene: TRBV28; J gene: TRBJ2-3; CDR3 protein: CASSLGGSSGDTQYF
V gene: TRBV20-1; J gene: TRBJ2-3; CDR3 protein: CSALPGQGADTQYF
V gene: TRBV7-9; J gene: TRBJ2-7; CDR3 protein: CASSPSSLPSYEQYF
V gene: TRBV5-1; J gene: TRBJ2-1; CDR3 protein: CASSYRTSGRRHLYNEQFF
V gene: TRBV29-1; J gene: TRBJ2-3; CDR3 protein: CSVARRLAEPTQYF
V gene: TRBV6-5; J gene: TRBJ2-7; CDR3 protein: CASTQGREQYF
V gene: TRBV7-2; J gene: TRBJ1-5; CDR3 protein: CASSLEADINQPQHF
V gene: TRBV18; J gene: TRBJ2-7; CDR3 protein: CASSQWSGSEQYF
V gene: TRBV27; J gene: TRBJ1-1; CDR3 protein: CASSPETGFRDTEAFF
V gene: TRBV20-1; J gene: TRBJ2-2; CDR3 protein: CSASRTGRLGTGELFF
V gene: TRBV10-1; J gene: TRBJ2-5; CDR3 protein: CASSWTGQETQYF
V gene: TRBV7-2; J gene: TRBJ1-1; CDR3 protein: CASSSSRSLNTEAFF
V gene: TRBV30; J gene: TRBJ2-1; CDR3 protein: CAWSRPGGGEQFF
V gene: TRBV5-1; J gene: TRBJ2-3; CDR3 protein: CASSLGGHPSSDTQYF
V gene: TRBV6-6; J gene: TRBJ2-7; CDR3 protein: CASSYEEAHEQYF
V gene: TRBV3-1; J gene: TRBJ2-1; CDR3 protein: CASSPFSGGGNNEQFF
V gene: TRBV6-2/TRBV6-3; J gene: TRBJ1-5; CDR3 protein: CASSPGTGGGQPQHF
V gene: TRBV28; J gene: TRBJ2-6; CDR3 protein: CASTPWSSSGANVLTF
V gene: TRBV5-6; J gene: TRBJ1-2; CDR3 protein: CASSLPGTDGYTF
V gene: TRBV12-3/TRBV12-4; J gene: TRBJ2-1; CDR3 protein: CASSTARTGYNEQFF
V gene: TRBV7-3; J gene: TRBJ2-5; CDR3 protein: CASSQNPGLQETQYF
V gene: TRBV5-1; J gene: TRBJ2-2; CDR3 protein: CASSFAGAPNTGELFF
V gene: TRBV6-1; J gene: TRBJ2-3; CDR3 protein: CASRGTGGLDTQYF
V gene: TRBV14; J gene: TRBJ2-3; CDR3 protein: CASSRAISWDTQYF
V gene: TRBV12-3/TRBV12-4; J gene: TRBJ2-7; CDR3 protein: CASTWTPNGEQYF
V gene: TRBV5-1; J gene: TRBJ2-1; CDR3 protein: CASSPRSGGEQFF
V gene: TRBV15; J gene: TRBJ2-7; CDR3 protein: CATSRDIRGYEHYF
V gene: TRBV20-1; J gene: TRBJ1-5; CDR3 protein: CSASKPGTGTQPQHF
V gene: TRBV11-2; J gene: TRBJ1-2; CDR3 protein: CASSLGGGPLGYGYTF
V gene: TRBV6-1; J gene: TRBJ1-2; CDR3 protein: CASRPNDLGASYGYTF
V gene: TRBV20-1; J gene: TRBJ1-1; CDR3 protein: CSARRPGQMNTEAFF